This T cell receptor beta chain was obtained from a study of Graves' ophthalmopathy and Graves' hyperthyroidism. This clonotype was detected ten times or more. The CDR3 has 16 residues. CDR1 and CDR2 (germline): DFQATT, SNEGSKA (reference sequence). V lost 1 base and J 0 bases, leaving 10 bases between the germline ends. RNA served as the template for amplifying TCR beta CDR3 regions. The authors performed first-round RT-PCR with HTBI primers and then a second-round multiplex PCR. TCRdb re-called the multiplex PCR reads through MiXCR, storing one row per CDR3 protein. This table holds roughly 1.1 million distinct CDR3 sequences, about two fifths found once.

This clonotype originated in an adult man with Graves' hyperthyroidism. The specimen was peripheral blood or thyroid tissue (not recorded which). V and J are TRBV20-1 and TRBJ2-6; unclear D gene. The CDR3 DNA reads as TGCAGTGCTAGAGGCGAGGTTCACTCTGGGGCCAACGTCCTGACTTTC. Translation gives CSARGEVHSGANVLTF.